The 30 T cell receptor beta chains presented below share a single source sample, sequenced in a study of response to subunit inactivated influenza vaccine. One entry per CDR3 protein results from TCRdb running MiXCR on the RT-PCR reads. This table holds around 300,000 distinct CDR3 sequences, 22% found once. This sample comprised PBMCs from blood, obtained less than 22 months after vaccination. These receptors were taken from a man aged 45-69 years who received an inactivated influenza vaccine.

This clonotype was detected only a few times. The chain carries TRBV5-1 and TRBJ1-1; TRBD1 matches 7 bases. Germline V gene data show CDR1 as SGHRS and CDR2 as YFSETQ. The CDR3 spans 15 residues. Losses at the gene ends were 0 bases for V and 4 bases for J; bases not matched to a gene: 6. CDR3 DNA sequence: TGCGCCAGCAGCTTGGAGACACAGGGGTTCACTGAAGCTTTCTTT. It yields the protein CASSLETQGFTEAFF. Full variable domain (outside the CDR3, taken from reference TRBV5-1 and TRBJ1-1): KAGVTQTPRYLIKTRGQQVTLSCSPISGHRSVSWYQQTPGQGLQFLFEYFSETQRNKGNFPGRFSGRQFSNSRSEMNVSTLELGDSALYLCASSLETQGFTEAFFGQGTRLTVV.

This clonotype was seen a handful of times. The genes are TRBV7-2 and TRBJ1-2; D is perhaps TRBD1 (6 bases). The V and J ends lost 4 bases and 5 bases respectively, with 14 bases between them. The CDR3 spans 14 residues. Germline-derived CDR1 and CDR2 are SGHTA and FQGNSA. The CDR3 bases are TGTGCCAGCAGCTCGCGACAGGCTGCTTATGGCTACACCTTC. This translates into CASSSRQAAYGYTF. Looking up the rest from reference TRBV7-2 and TRBJ1-2 gives the full variable domain: GAGVSQSPSNKVTEKGKDVELRCDPISGHTALYWYRQSLGQGLEFLIYFQGNSAPDKSGLPSDRFSAERTGGSVSTLTIQRTQQEDSAVYLCASSSRQAAYGYTFGSGTRLTVV.

The chain employs TRBV12-3 or TRBV12-4 and TRBJ1-3, with a tentative D call TRBD1 (6 bases). With 6 bases removed from V and 0 bases from J, the gap between germline ends came to 12 bases. CDR3 size: 15 residues. CDR3 nucleotides: TGTGCCAGCAGCCAGGGGTTTACCTCTGGAAACACCATATATTTT. This sequence encodes CASSQGFTSGNTIYF.

CDR3 in amino acids: CASSLGDRSNEKLFF. In nucleotides, the CDR3 is TGTGCCAGCAGCTTAGGGGACAGGAGTAATGAAAAACTGTTTTTT. The V gene is TRBV13, the J gene TRBJ1-4; 7 bases agree with TRBD1. V gave up 0 bases and J gave up 4 bases; unmatched junction bases: 2. Germline lookup yields CDR1 PRHDT and CDR2 FYEKMQ (reference sequence). The CDR3 loop spans 15 amino acids.

The J gene is TRBJ1-2, the V gene TRBV24-1, with 7 bases fitting TRBD1. The V and J ends lost 5 bases and 7 bases, in that order; junction bases with no gene match: 6. This CDR3 has 13 residues. CDR1 and CDR2 from the germline V gene are KGHDR and SFDVKD. CDR3 in amino acids: CATSGEGARGYTF. CDR3 coding DNA: TGTGCCACCAGTGGTGAGGGGGCGCGTGGCTACACCTTC.

The V call is TRBV20-1, the J call TRBJ2-1; 14 bases line up with TRBD2. The CDR3 is 17 residues long. CDR1 DFQATT and CDR2 SNEGSKA come from the germline V gene (reference sequence). The V and J ends lost 3 bases and 5 bases, in that order; junction bases with no gene match: 9. CDR3 amino acids: CSASARGLAGENNEQFF. CDR3 nucleotide sequence: TGCAGTGCTAGCGCGCGGGGACTAGCGGGGGAAAACAATGAGCAGTTCTTC.

The chain carries TRBV7-6 and TRBJ2-7; D gene unclear. Germline V gene sequence: CDR1 SGHVS, CDR2 FNYEAQ. The CDR3 has 15 residues. V lost 2 bases, J lost 4 bases, and 15 bases lay in between. CDR3 in DNA: TGTGCCAGCAGCTTAAGACTGTCTAGGATTTACGAGCAGTACTTC. This translates into CASSLRLSRIYEQYF.

This clonotype was detected ten times or more. V and J are TRBV4-3 and TRBJ1-4; D ambiguous. V was shortened by 1 base and J by 5 bases, with 11 bases between the two germline ends. CDR3 size: 15 residues. From germline, CDR1 is LGHNA and CDR2 YSLEER. DNA of the CDR3: TGCGCCAGCAGCCAAGTCCCCGGGCCAAATGAAAAACTGTTTTTT. Amino acid sequence: CASSQVPGPNEKLFF.

This clonotype was seen a handful of times. The V gene is TRBV12-3 or TRBV12-4, the J gene TRBJ1-2; maybe TRBD1 (5 bases). This CDR3 contains 13 residues. With 6 bases removed from V and 5 bases from J, the gap between germline ends came to 13 bases. The CDR3 is CASSPDWGYGYTF. DNA of the CDR3: TGTGCCAGCAGCCCAGATTGGGGGTATGGCTACACCTTC.

At least ten counts were recorded for this clonotype. The gene calls are TRBV4-2 and TRBJ1-1; D perhaps matches TRBD1 (6 bases). Trimming removed 0 bases from V and 4 bases from J, with 9 bases in between. The germline V gene has CDR1 LGHNA and CDR2 YNFKEQ. The CDR3 spans 14 residues. The CDR3 reads CASSQDRGATEAFF. Here the CDR3 DNA reads TGTGCCAGCAGCCAAGATAGGGGGGCCACTGAAGCTTTCTTT.

The rearrangement joins TRBV4-3 to TRBJ1-1; a possible D gene is TRBD1 (6 bases). Germline CDR1 reads LGHNA; CDR2 reads YSLEER. This CDR3 has 15 residues. Trimming pared 0 bases from V and 1 base from J, leaving 9 bases between. This chain's CDR3 is CASSQDNRENTEAFF. The CDR3 bases are TGCGCCAGCAGCCAAGATAACAGGGAGAACACTGAAGCTTTCTTT.

This clonotype was seen a few times. This chain links TRBV6-5 with TRBJ1-3; D uncertain. The germline CDR1 and CDR2 sequences are MNHEY and SVGAGI. The ends were cut back, 4 bases at V and 2 bases at J, with 9 bases in the middle. CDR3 length: 14 residues. The CDR3 loop is CASSSPGAGNTIYF. The CDR3 coding sequence is TGTGCCAGCAGTTCTCCAGGAGCTGGAAACACCATATATTTT.

The rearrangement links TRBV28 to TRBJ2-7; possible D gene TRBD1, 5 bases. The CDR3 covers 18 residues. V dropped 5 bases and J dropped 2 bases, with 25 bases sitting between them. Looked up from germline, CDR1 is MDHEN and CDR2 is SYDVKM. CDR3 bases: TGTGCCAGCAGTGACCTCCTCAGCAGGGCCAGACAGACCTACGAGCAGTACTTC. Its translation: CASSDLLSRARQTYEQYF.

This clonotype came up a few times. The chain combines TRBV6-2 or TRBV6-3 with TRBJ2-4; D uncertain. V gave up 6 bases and J gave up 1 base, with 7 bases separating them. Per germline, CDR1 MNHEY and CDR2 SVGEGT. CDR3 size: 13 residues. CDR3 region: CASRKVAKNIQYF. The CDR3 region has the DNA TGTGCCAGCAGGAAGGTGGCCAAAAACATTCAGTACTTC.

The sample holds a few counts of this clonotype. CDR3 nucleotides: TGTGCCAGCTCCCAGGGACAGGGGCCTTCTCGGTATGGCTACACCTTC. Encoded protein: CASSQGQGPSRYGYTF. The V call is TRBV18, the J call TRBJ1-2; TRBD1 matches 10 bases. Germline assignment: CDR1 KGHSH and CDR2 LQKENI. V dropped 6 bases and J dropped 5; count of bases not matched to a gene: 12. There are 16 residues in the CDR3.

The DNA for the CDR3 is TGTGCCAGCCGCCGGGACAATGGAGAATATGGCTACACCTTC. It translates to CASRRDNGEYGYTF. The rearrangement uses TRBV6-1 and TRBJ1-2, with a weak D call TRBD1 (6 bases). The CDR3 covers 14 residues. CDR1 MNHNS and CDR2 SASEGT come from the germline V gene. V was clipped by 8 bases and J by 5 bases, with 18 bases between them.

In this sample, this clonotype turned up a few times. The chain links TRBV6-2 or TRBV6-3 to TRBJ2-2; 10 bases fit TRBD1. CDR3 length equals 17 residues. The germline gives CDR1 MNHEY, CDR2 SVGEGT. V shed 2 bases, J shed 7 bases, and the junction held 10 bases outside the gene matches. CDR3 coding DNA: TGTGCCAGCAGTTACCCGCTTGGGGACAGGGGCCACGGGGAGCTGTTTTTT. Protein product: CASSYPLGDRGHGELFF.

V and J are TRBV4-2 and TRBJ1-1, with TRBD1 as a possible D gene (5 bases). V was trimmed by 1 base and J by 3 bases, leaving 12 bases between them. Germline-derived CDR1 and CDR2 are LGHNA and YNFKEQ. The CDR3 length is 15 residues. The CDR3 nucleotides are TGTGCCAGCAGCCAAGCCCCAGGGACGGACACTGAAGCTTTCTTT. Protein sequence: CASSQAPGTDTEAFF.

This chain's CDR3 is CASSLVLRQGALGDTQYF. CDR3 DNA sequence: TGTGCCAGCAGCTTAGTACTTCGACAGGGGGCCCTTGGAGATACGCAGTATTTT. The chain carries TRBV7-8 and TRBJ2-3; TRBD1 agrees at 10 bases. The germline gives CDR1 SGHVS, CDR2 FQNEAQ. J lost 5 bases, V lost 1 base, and 12 bases had no gene match. This CDR3 is 18 amino acids long.

This clonotype was seen only a few times. The V gene is TRBV20-1, the J gene TRBJ2-3; 7 bases map to TRBD2. J lost 3 bases, V lost 7 bases, and 7 bases had no gene match. CDR1 is DFQATT, CDR2 SNEGSKA, per germline (reference sequence). CDR3 size: 13 residues. The CDR3 loop reads CSGNSGMTDTQYF. The CDR3, as DNA: TGCAGTGGAAACAGCGGGATGACAGATACGCAGTATTTT.

CDR3 bases: TGTGCCAGCAGCTTATCGACGACGGGATACGAGCAGTACTTC. This gives the protein CASSLSTTGYEQYF. The V call is TRBV7-2, the J call TRBJ2-7; a possible D gene is TRBD2 (5 bases). The CDR3 extends over 14 amino acids. Per the germline V gene, CDR1 is SGHTA and CDR2 is FQGNSA. V was pared by 2 bases and J by 4 bases, with 12 bases between.

This chain joins TRBV5-5 and TRBJ2-7, with TRBD1 matching 7 bases. V was pared by 1 base and J by 2 bases, with 6 bases of the junction left unmatched. The germline gives CDR1 SGHKS, CDR2 YYEKEE (reference sequence). The CDR3 loop spans 15 amino acids. The CDR3 coding sequence is TGTGCCAGCAGCTTGCCGGGACAGCAAGCCTACGAGCAGTACTTC. The encoded protein is CASSLPGQQAYEQYF.

In this sample, this clonotype turned up a few times. The V call is TRBV4-2, the J call TRBJ1-2; the D gene is possibly TRBD1 (5 bases). V was pared by 1 base and J by 3 bases, with 15 bases between. CDR3 length equals 16 residues. CDR1 is LGHNA and CDR2 is YNFKEQ in the germline V gene. The CDR3 loop is CASSQGFRREDYGYTF. The CDR3 DNA reads as TGTGCCAGCAGCCAAGGATTTCGCAGGGAGGACTATGGCTACACCTTC.

The chain uses TRBV28 and TRBJ1-1; D is undetermined. The ends were cut back, 5 bases at V and 3 bases at J, with 13 bases in the middle. The CDR3 runs to 14 residues. Germline lookup yields CDR1 MDHEN and CDR2 SYDVKM. The CDR3 sequence: CASSPPTSYTEAFF. DNA for the CDR3: TGTGCCAGCAGTCCGCCGACAAGTTACACTGAAGCTTTCTTT.

The chain combines TRBV7-2 with TRBJ1-5; 9 bases are shared with TRBD1. This CDR3 is 15 amino acids long. Looked up from germline, CDR1 is SGHTA and CDR2 is FQGNSA. V lost 4 bases, J lost 5 bases, and 6 bases stayed unmatched. CDR3 amino acids: CASSSRTGEDQPQHF. The CDR3 coding sequence is TGTGCCAGCAGCTCTCGGACAGGGGAGGATCAGCCCCAGCATTTT.

This clonotype was detected only a few times. This chain links TRBV5-1 with TRBJ2-2; a possible D gene is TRBD1 (6 bases). Germline CDR1 is SGHRS and CDR2 is YFSETQ. With 6 bases removed from V and 1 base from J, the gap between germline ends came to 10 bases. This CDR3 is built from 14 residues. The CDR3 loop reads CASTTGQNTGELFF. The CDR3 coding sequence is TGCGCCAGCACTACGGGACAGAACACCGGGGAGCTGTTTTTT.

V is TRBV27 and J is TRBJ2-2, with 8 bases aligning to TRBD1. The CDR3 contains 17 residues. CDR1 MNHEY and CDR2 SMNVEV come from the germline V gene (reference sequence). V shed 7 bases, J shed 4 bases, and the junction held 14 bases outside the gene matches. This chain's CDR3 is CASKVRPGQDFTGELFF. CDR3 DNA sequence: TGTGCCAGCAAAGTCAGACCGGGACAGGATTTCACCGGGGAGCTGTTTTTT.

This clonotype was seen a few times. The chain recombines TRBV5-6 with TRBJ2-3; tentatively, D is TRBD2 (6 bases). The length of the CDR3 is 15 residues. Trimming left V 3 bases short and J 7 bases short, with 18 bases between. The germline CDR1 and CDR2 sequences are SGHDT and YYEEEE. CDR3 protein: CASSSELARLNTQYF. CDR3 in DNA: TGTGCCAGCAGCTCAGAGCTAGCGAGACTTAATACGCAGTATTTT.

This clonotype was detected only a few times. The chain employs TRBV27 and TRBJ2-3; D not certain. V gave up 5 bases and J gave up 10 bases, with 19 bases separating them. Germline-derived CDR1 and CDR2 are MNHEY and SMNVEV (reference sequence). The CDR3 has 14 residues. Here the CDR3 DNA reads TGTGCCAGCAGTCCGCAACCAGTAGTGTCATCGCAGTATTTT. This translates into CASSPQPVVSSQYF.

This clonotype was picked up a small number of times. This chain joins TRBV7-2 and TRBJ1-1; TRBD1 agrees at 9 bases. Germline CDR1 and CDR2: SGHTA and FQGNSA. V shed 2 bases and J 4 bases; nucleotides not matched to a gene: 8. The CDR3 is 16 residues long. CDR3 region: CASSLSGTGLGTEAFF. The CDR3 DNA reads as TGTGCCAGCAGCTTATCGGGGACAGGGCTGGGCACTGAAGCTTTCTTT.